The rows below give T cell receptor beta chains drawn from one sample of a study of shared clonotypes between healthy human individuals. TCRdb keeps only in-frame clones here, not all; method: immunoSEQ multiplex PCR. The sample has some 2,400,000 clones, more than 90% seen once. The specimen sequenced was naive CD4+ T cells sorted from blood. All receptors come from a man younger than 35 in good health. Each CDR3 is given without its conserved first and last residue. Only some rows state a clone size, as once, few, many or a class for expanded clones.

V: TRBV2
size: -
J: TRBJ2-1
CDR3: ASSEVRTPYNEQF

V: TRBV19
size: -
J: TRBJ2-3
CDR3: ASRITSGRTDTQY

V: TRBV10-2
size: -
J: TRBJ2-3
CDR3: ASRQIWTSGTDTQY

V: TRBV5-1
size: few
J: TRBJ1-1
CDR3: ASSSGGQGRRTEAF

V: TRBV7-2
size: once
J: TRBJ1-2
CDR3: ASSLAPRVNYGYT

V: TRBV19
size: -
J: TRBJ1-1
CDR3: ASSIWGDTEAF

V: TRBV5-1
size: -
J: TRBJ2-1
CDR3: ASSPVTGSYNEQF

V: TRBV7-6
size: -
J: TRBJ1-1
CDR3: ASSYHNRDPSSITEAF

V: TRBV9
size: -
J: TRBJ2-1
CDR3: ASSSDGLKDEQF

V: TRBV13
size: -
J: TRBJ2-5
CDR3: ASSLGWDGQETQY

V: TRBV6-1
size: -
J: TRBJ2-7
CDR3: ASSEQRAGEQY

V: TRBV19
size: -
J: TRBJ2-1
CDR3: ASSPNTGRFYNEQF

V: TRBV4-1
size: -
J: TRBJ1-5
CDR3: ASSQAGGRDDQPQH

V: TRBV5-4
size: -
J: TRBJ1-2
CDR3: ASSLGGTSRQGGGGYT

V: TRBV19
size: -
J: TRBJ2-7
CDR3: ASSEVSGGTYEQY

V: TRBV6-5
size: -
J: TRBJ1-6
CDR3: ASMAGTAPNSPLH

V: TRBV6-1
size: -
J: TRBJ1-6
CDR3: ASSGRQGTNNSPLH

V: TRBV11-2
size: once
J: TRBJ2-7
CDR3: ASSPTLAGTEQY

V: TRBV7-2
size: -
J: TRBJ1-5
CDR3: ASSLDAVSNQPQH

V: TRBV6-5
size: -
J: TRBJ1-2
CDR3: ASSYGQGLSYGYT

V: TRBV7-9
size: -
J: TRBJ1-1
CDR3: ASSSTTGNTEAF

V: TRBV25-1
size: -
J: TRBJ1-1
CDR3: ARIALDPEAF

V: TRBV5-6
size: once
J: TRBJ1-1
CDR3: ASSFPNTEAF